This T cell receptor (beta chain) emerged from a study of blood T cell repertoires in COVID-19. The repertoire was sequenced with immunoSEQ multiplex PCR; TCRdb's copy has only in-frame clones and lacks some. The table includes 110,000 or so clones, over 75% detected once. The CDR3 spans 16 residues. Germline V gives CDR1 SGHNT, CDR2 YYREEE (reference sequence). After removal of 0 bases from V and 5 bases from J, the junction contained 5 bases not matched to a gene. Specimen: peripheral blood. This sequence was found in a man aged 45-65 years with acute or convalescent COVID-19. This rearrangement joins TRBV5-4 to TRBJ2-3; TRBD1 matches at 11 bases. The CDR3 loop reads CASSLGDRGSEDTQYF. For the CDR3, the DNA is TGTGCCAGCAGCTTGGGGGACAGGGGGTCAGAAGATACGCAGTATTTT.